The source of this T cell receptor (beta chain) is a study of control samples from healthy donors and cancer patients. Deletions cut 5 bases from V and 6 bases from J, with 10 bases between. CDR3 size: 13 residues. The germline V gene encodes CDR1 LNHDA and CDR2 SQIVND (reference sequence). Method: immunoSEQ multiplex PCR; TCRdb's copy keeps in-frame clones and lacks some. Of some 130,000 clones in the sample, around 92% were seen once. Sequenced: blood. The source of this sequence is a woman in her fifties or sixties in good health. V is TRBV19 and J is TRBJ1-4; D ambiguous. The CDR3 reads CASSAGSYEKLFF. In DNA form, the CDR3 reads TGTGCCAGTAGTGCCGGGAGCTATGAAAAACTGTTTTTT. The full variable domain, completed using reference TRBV19 and TRBJ1-4, is DGGITQSPKYLFRKEGQNVTLSCEQNLNHDAMYWYRQDPGQGLRLIYYSQIVNDFQKGDIAEGYSVSREKKESFPLTVTSAQKNPTAFYLCASSAGSYEKLFFGSGTQLSVL.